This T cell receptor beta chain was recovered during a study of shared T cell receptors in the human thymus. The table lists this clone with a count of one. The same CDR3 is also encoded by other DNA sequences in this sample. TCRdb's copy holds only in-frame clones and misses some; the assay was immunoSEQ multiplex PCR. The profile shows more than 550,000 clones, more than 75% of them singletons. The same specimen was also included in a second study, on human thymus T cells. As that study records: Those donating were healthy Finnish infants in corrective surgery for congenital heart defects. Thymus pieces cut out during corrective heart surgery were the tissue that was used. Gene usage for V and J segments appeared biased in thymic and blood repertoires. There were highly overlapping thymic repertoires among unrelated individuals, as related research reported.

Sequenced sample: thymocytes. The source of this sequence is a boy under three years old with a congenital heart defect.

The CDR3 DNA sequence: TGTGCCACCAGCCGCGATGCATCCTATAATTCACCCCTCCACTTT. Translated: CATSRDASYNSPLHF. The chain employs TRBV15 and TRBJ1-6; D uncertain. Germline V gives CDR1 LNHNV, CDR2 YYDKDF (reference sequence). The CDR3 has 15 amino acids. Trimming pared 5 bases from V and 1 base from J, leaving 9 bases between.